Below are 19 T cell receptor beta chains sequenced from a single sample in a study of cytomegalovirus exposure and HLA in healthy donors. The PCR was carried out with 60 Vbeta primers and 13 Jbeta primers. The method was immunoSEQ multiplex PCR; TCRdb's version includes in-frame clones alone and lacks a portion of them. The sample carries 150,000 to 200,000 clones, over 75% recorded once. Sequencing input: PBMCs. These receptors all come from a woman in her 30s in good health and CMV-seronegative.

This chain uses TRBV6-5 with TRBJ2-5; 7 positions agree with TRBD2. The V gene's germline CDR1 is MNHEY and CDR2 SVGAGI. The CDR3 is made up of 13 amino acids. V lost 8 bases, J lost 1 base, and 4 bases stayed unmatched. The CDR3 region is CASAAGPQETQYF. The CDR3 DNA is TGTGCCAGCGCAGCGGGACCCCAAGAGACCCAGTACTTC.

About this clone: The junction and the germline gene differ at one end; a read error may be behind it. The J gene is TRBJ2-5, the V gene TRBV30; D may be TRBD2 (5 bases). The length of the CDR3 is 11 residues. Germline V gives CDR1 GTSNPN, CDR2 SVGIG (reference sequence). CDR3 region: CARSAGEPQYF. As DNA, the CDR3 is TGTGCCCGGAGTGCCGGGGAACCCCAGTACTTC.

This chain links TRBV19 with TRBJ2-7; TRBD2 matches 7 bases. This CDR3 comprises 18 residues. The germline gives CDR1 LNHDA, CDR2 SQIVND (reference sequence). With 2 bases clipped from V and 0 bases from J, the junction kept 13 bases outside the gene matches. CDR3 sequence (DNA): TGTGCCAGTAGTATAAGGGGCGCTAGCGGCGAGATCTCCTACGAGCAGTACTTC. Translated, it gives CASSIRGASGEISYEQYF.

The V gene is TRBV5-1, the J gene TRBJ2-1, with a weak D call TRBD2 (5 bases). Deletions cut 2 bases from V and 0 bases from J, with 9 bases between. Germline CDR1 is SGHRS and CDR2 is YFSETQ. The CDR3 length is 15 residues. DNA of the CDR3: TGCGCCAGCAGCTTAGCGGATAGCTCCTACAATGAGCAGTTCTTC. It translates to CASSLADSSYNEQFF.

The chain is built from TRBV7-9 and TRBJ1-2; 8 nucleotides line up with TRBD1. J gave up 6 bases and V 3 bases, and 6 bases lay outside the gene matches. This CDR3 has 14 residues. Germline CDR1 reads SEHNR; CDR2 reads FQNEAQ (reference sequence). The CDR3 coding sequence is TGTGCCAGCAGCTTTCAGGGGGCGATAAATGGCTACACCTTC. It encodes CASSFQGAINGYTF.

V gene TRBV7-6 combines with J gene TRBJ2-5, with 7 bases fitting TRBD1. V was pared by 5 bases and J by 4 bases, with 4 bases of the junction left unmatched. CDR3 length: 13 amino acids. Germline V gene lookup returns CDR1 SGHVS and CDR2 FNYEAQ. For the CDR3, the DNA is TGTGCCAGCAGCCCCCGACAGGGAGAGACCCAGTACTTC. It yields the protein CASSPRQGETQYF. The complete variable domain, with remaining parts taken from reference TRBV7-6 and TRBJ2-5, reads GAGVSQSPRYKVTKRGQDVALRCDPISGHVSLYWYRQALGQGPEFLTYFNYEAQQDKSGLPNDRFSAERPEGSISTLTIQRTEQRDSAMYRCASSPRQGETQYFGPGTRLLVL.

This clone was seen a few times. This chain joins TRBV5-6 and TRBJ1-1; a weak D match, TRBD1 (5 bases). This CDR3 is 13 amino acids long. The V end was cut by 3 bases, the J end by 10 bases, with 16 bases between. Germline CDR1 is SGHDT and CDR2 is YYEEEE. CDR3 sequence (DNA): TGTGCCAGCAGCTATGCCCCCCTAAGGGGAGCTTTCTTT. It yields the protein CASSYAPLRGAFF.

The V call is TRBV29-1, the J call TRBJ2-1; D gene unclear. The CDR3 contains 13 residues. The V and J ends lost 7 bases and 5 bases respectively, with 15 bases between them. Germline CDR1 is SQVTM and CDR2 is ANQGSEA. The CDR3: CSALADRDNEQFF. In nucleotides, the CDR3 is TGCAGCGCCCTCGCGGATCGTGACAATGAGCAGTTCTTC.

The chain is built from TRBV9 and TRBJ2-2, with a tentative D call TRBD1 (5 bases). V lost 2 bases to trimming and J lost 0 bases, with 8 bases between them. Germline loops: CDR1 SGDLS, CDR2 YYNGEE. This CDR3 is built from 15 residues. This chain's CDR3 is CASSVKGSNTGELFF. The CDR3 DNA reads TGTGCCAGCAGCGTTAAGGGGTCGAACACCGGGGAGCTGTTTTTT.

This clone was recorded a few times. The gene calls are TRBV6-1 and TRBJ1-1, with 10 bases matching TRBD1. The CDR3 is 14 residues long. The V gene end was trimmed by 6 bases and the J gene end by 4 bases; junction bases not matched to a gene: 5. Germline V lookup: CDR1 MNHNS, CDR2 SASEGT. The CDR3 reads CASRPGQGGTEAFF. In nucleotides, the CDR3 is TGTGCCAGCAGACCTGGACAGGGGGGCACTGAAGCTTTCTTT.

This chain links TRBV5-1 with TRBJ2-4; 8 bases fit TRBD1. Trimming removed 4 bases from V and 5 bases from J; junction bases left unmatched: 8. This CDR3 comprises 15 residues. The germline V gene encodes CDR1 SGHRS and CDR2 YFSETQ. The CDR3 region is CASSLWTGNENIQYF. CDR3 bases: TGCGCCAGCAGCCTTTGGACAGGGAACGAAAACATTCAGTACTTC.

The chain joins TRBV5-4 to TRBJ2-5, with a weak D call TRBD2 (6 bases). The V and J ends lost 4 bases and 2 bases respectively, with 15 bases between them. Per the germline V gene, CDR1 is SGHNT and CDR2 is YYREEE (reference sequence). This CDR3 spans 15 amino acids. CDR3 sequence reads: CASSNRGSTQETQYF. The CDR3 DNA sequence: TGTGCCAGCAGCAACCGGGGGAGTACTCAAGAGACCCAGTACTTC.

The chain links TRBV6-5 to TRBJ1-6, with a tentative D call TRBD1 (5 bases). Trimming cost V 5 bases and J 7 bases, with 6 bases left between them. CDR1 and CDR2 from the germline V gene are MNHEY and SVGAGI. The CDR3 is made up of 12 amino acids. The CDR3 DNA reads as TGTGCCAGCAGTCGACAGAATTCACCCCTCCACTTT. It encodes CASSRQNSPLHF.

J is TRBJ2-1 and V is TRBV7-6; TRBD2 matches at 7 bases. V shed 2 bases and J 7 bases; nucleotides not matched to a gene: 8. Germline V CDR1 and CDR2: SGHVS, FNYEAQ. The CDR3 is 15 amino acids. The CDR3 region is CASSLLAEIFNEQFF. CDR3 sequence (DNA): TGTGCCAGCAGCTTACTAGCGGAGATCTTTAATGAGCAGTTCTTC.

This clone has more than one count but fewer than ten. The rearrangement links TRBV11-3 to TRBJ2-7; TRBD2 aligns across 8 bases. The CDR3 is 14 amino acids. With 3 bases clipped from V and 7 bases from J, the junction kept 8 bases outside the gene matches. The germline CDR1 and CDR2 sequences are SGHNT and YENEEA. The CDR3 DNA follows: TGTGCCAGCAGCTTGGCAGGGTCGGGAGGGGAGCAGTACTTC. It codes for CASSLAGSGGEQYF.

This clone has just a few counts. This chain links TRBV5-5 with TRBJ1-2; D possibly corresponds to TRBD1 (5 bases). Germline CDR1 reads SGHKS; CDR2 reads YYEKEE (reference sequence). Between the trimmed V and J ends, which lost 0 bases and 2 bases, there was a span of 14 bases. This CDR3 comprises 16 residues. CDR3 nucleotides: TGTGCCAGCAGCTTGGGTATTCTGGACAAAAACTATGGCTACACCTTC. Its translation: CASSLGILDKNYGYTF.

The gene calls are TRBV10-3 and TRBJ1-1, with unresolved D. CDR1 is ENHRY, CDR2 SYGVKD, per germline. CDR3 length: 13 amino acids. V was trimmed by 0 bases and J by 5 bases, leaving 7 bases between them. The CDR3 loop reads CAISESSGTEAFF. In DNA, the CDR3 is TGTGCCATCAGTGAGTCAAGCGGGACTGAAGCTTTCTTT.

This clone is a singleton in its sample. The chain recombines TRBV4-2 with TRBJ2-7; tentatively, D is TRBD1 (5 bases). The CDR3 spans 15 residues. In germline, CDR1 is LGHNA, CDR2 YNFKEQ. V lost 0 bases to trimming and J lost 5 bases, with 14 bases between them. The CDR3 loop reads CASSQEALRRDEQYF. The CDR3 DNA reads TGTGCCAGCAGCCAAGAAGCTCTGCGCAGGGACGAGCAGTACTTC.

The sample holds a few counts of this clone. This chain uses TRBV4-2 with TRBJ1-1, with 8 positions matching TRBD1. Per the germline V gene, CDR1 is LGHNA and CDR2 is YNFKEQ. The junction had 12 bases not matched to a gene; V was cut back by 4 bases and J by 5 bases. CDR3 length: 16 amino acids. DNA of the CDR3: TGTGCCAGCAGCCCGCACGGGGGAACAGGGGGAACTGAAGCTTTCTTT. This sequence encodes CASSPHGGTGGTEAFF.